A selection of T cell receptor beta chains follows, all from one sample in a study of T cells in Graves' hyperthyroidism and ophthalmopathy. TCRdb called the multiplex PCR reads again in MiXCR, with one record for every CDR3 protein. The sample carries around 340,000 distinct CDR3 sequences, 18% recorded once. Sample: blood. The source is a woman between 45 and 65 years old with Graves' hyperthyroidism. Each CDR3 is given with its conserved first and last residue. The D gene is left open where the match is weak. Some rows mark clone size as missing; the rest say once, few, many or name a class of expanded clone.

d_gene: .; abundance: few; v_gene: TRBV10-3; j_gene: TRBJ2-1; CDR3aa: CAISESGASGEQFF; CDR3nt: TGTGCCATCAGTGAGTCGGGCGCCTCGGGTGAGCAGTTCTTC
d_gene: .; abundance: .; v_gene: TRBV6-5; j_gene: TRBJ1-2; CDR3aa: CASSYSRALGAGYGYTF; CDR3nt: TGTGCCAGCAGTTACTCACGGGCCCTCGGGGCTGGTTATGGCTACACCTTC
d_gene: .; abundance: many; v_gene: TRBV7-2; j_gene: TRBJ2-1; CDR3aa: CASSSQGRSLGNEQFF; CDR3nt: TGTGCCAGCAGCTCGCAGGGGCGGAGTCTCGGGAATGAGCAGTTCTTC
d_gene: .; abundance: .; v_gene: TRBV7-9; j_gene: TRBJ1-2; CDR3aa: CASSFTNDETYGYTF; CDR3nt: TGTGCCAGCAGCTTTACCAACGACGAGACATATGGCTACACCTTC
d_gene: TRBD1; abundance: few; v_gene: TRBV4-1; j_gene: TRBJ2-1; CDR3aa: CASSQGQGSRDNEQFF; CDR3nt: TGCGCCAGCAGCCAAGGACAGGGGTCTCGGGACAATGAGCAGTTCTTC
d_gene: .; abundance: few; v_gene: TRBV11-2; j_gene: TRBJ1-1; CDR3aa: CASSPTGLGEAFF; CDR3nt: TGTGCCAGCAGCCCAACCGGTCTGGGTGAAGCTTTCTTT
d_gene: TRBD1; abundance: many; v_gene: TRBV28; j_gene: TRBJ1-1; CDR3aa: CATTDRATEAFF; CDR3nt: TGTGCCACGACGGACAGGGCCACTGAAGCTTTCTTT
d_gene: TRBD2; abundance: .; v_gene: TRBV7-8; j_gene: TRBJ2-3; CDR3aa: CASSVSGTSGESTDTQYF; CDR3nt: TGTGCCAGCAGCGTATCCGGGACTAGCGGGGAAAGCACAGATACGCAGTATTTT
d_gene: .; abundance: many; v_gene: TRBV3-1; j_gene: TRBJ1-1; CDR3aa: CASRYKGEAFF; CDR3nt: TGTGCCAGCAGATACAAGGGTGAAGCTTTCTTT
d_gene: TRBD1; abundance: many; v_gene: TRBV18; j_gene: TRBJ2-3; CDR3aa: CASSPPRTGSTDTQYF; CDR3nt: TGTGCCAGCTCACCACCGAGGACAGGGAGCACAGATACGCAGTATTTT
d_gene: .; abundance: few; v_gene: TRBV25-1; j_gene: TRBJ2-7; CDR3aa: CASSPTGTRRYEQYF; CDR3nt: TGTGCCAGCAGTCCCACCGGGACAAGAAGGTACGAGCAGTACTTC
d_gene: .; abundance: many; v_gene: TRBV12-3/TRBV12-4; j_gene: TRBJ2-1; CDR3aa: CASSTRGVGDNEQFF; CDR3nt: TGTGCCAGCAGTACCCGGGGTGTTGGGGACAATGAGCAGTTCTTC
d_gene: .; abundance: many; v_gene: TRBV28; j_gene: TRBJ1-1; CDR3aa: CASTLGGRVNTEAFF; CDR3nt: TGTGCCAGCACCCTCGGGGGGCGCGTAAACACTGAAGCTTTCTTT
d_gene: .; abundance: many; v_gene: TRBV11-2; j_gene: TRBJ1-1; CDR3aa: CASSFSGATEAFF; CDR3nt: TGTGCCAGCAGCTTTTCGGGGGCCACTGAAGCTTTCTTT